Following are 27 T cell receptor beta chains from one sample sequenced in a study of T cells after yellow fever vaccination. TCRdb reprocessed the 5' RACE reads via MiXCR and lists one record per CDR3 protein. The top ten clones hold 15% to 20% of a sample with about 300,000 distinct CDR3 sequences, around 6.8% of them seen once. This specimen was PBMCs, taken roughly seven weeks after the first yellow fever vaccination. These receptors were taken from a man aged 18-30 years who received the YFV17D yellow fever vaccine.

This clonotype has only a few counts. The rearrangement joins TRBV19 to TRBJ1-1; 10 positions match TRBD1. V lost 5 bases to trimming and J lost 5 bases; unmatched junction nucleotides: 8. The germline V gene has CDR1 LNHDA and CDR2 SQIVND (reference sequence). This CDR3 contains 15 residues. The CDR3 sequence is CASSSGQGEQTEAFF. In nucleotides, the CDR3 is TGTGCCAGTAGTTCCGGACAGGGGGAGCAAACTGAAGCTTTCTTT.

This clonotype was recorded a few times. J is TRBJ2-7 and V is TRBV5-6; D is undetermined. This CDR3 region has 12 residues. Germline V lookup: CDR1 SGHDT, CDR2 YYEEEE. Trimming shortened V by 1 base and J by 2 bases, and 4 bases separated the two germline ends. DNA of the CDR3: TGTGCCAGCAGCTTGCAGGCCTACGAGCAGTACTTC. It is translated as CASSLQAYEQYF. Using reference TRBV5-6 and TRBJ2-7 for the parts outside the CDR3, the full variable domain is DAGVTQSPTHLIKTRGQQVTLRCSPKSGHDTVSWYQQALGQGPQFIFQYYEEEERQRGNFPDRFSGHQFPNYSSELNVNALLLGDSALYLCASSLQAYEQYFGPGTRLTVT.

This clonotype was seen repeatedly, ten times or more. The chain uses TRBV29-1 and TRBJ2-5; TRBD1 matches 7 bases. This CDR3 comprises 13 residues. V lost 8 bases to trimming and J lost 3 bases; unmatched junction nucleotides: 9. Germline V gene data show CDR1 as SQVTM and CDR2 as ANQGSEA. The CDR3 here is CSTTGQWEETQYF. In DNA form, the CDR3 reads TGCAGCACTACGGGACAGTGGGAAGAGACCCAGTACTTC.

This clonotype was found many times. The chain uses TRBV7-2 and TRBJ2-1, with D perhaps TRBD2 (5 bases). There are 14 residues in the CDR3. V was cut by 1 base and J by 8 bases, with 12 bases left in between. CDR1 SGHTA and CDR2 FQGNSA come from the germline V gene. DNA of the CDR3: TGTGCCAGCAGCTTAGAATCGGGGAACTATGAGCAGTTCTTC. This gives the protein CASSLESGNYEQFF.

This rearrangement joins TRBV6-2 or TRBV6-3 to TRBJ2-1; the match to TRBD2 covers 7 bases. The V and J ends lost 2 bases and 3 bases, in that order; junction bases with no gene match: 7. Germline loops: CDR1 MNHEY, CDR2 SVGEGT. The CDR3 has 16 amino acids. The CDR3 coding sequence is TGTGCCAGCAGTTACGGGCGGGGGTCTCTCTACAATGAGCAGTTCTTC. Translating gives CASSYGRGSLYNEQFF.

This clonotype has ten or more counts. This chain uses TRBV6-5 with TRBJ2-7; 12 positions match TRBD1. CDR1 and CDR2 from the germline V gene are MNHEY and SVGAGI. This CDR3 is 17 amino acids long. Trimming removed 5 bases from V and 7 bases from J; junction bases left unmatched: 15. CDR3 region: CASSIAGPGQGAWEQYV. CDR3 in DNA: TGTGCCAGCAGTATCGCAGGACCGGGACAGGGGGCTTGGGAGCAGTACGTC.

This clonotype was seen ten or more times. The chain has TRBV2 and TRBJ1-1; D gene uncertain. There are 10 residues in the CDR3. Trimming took off 6 bases at V and 3 bases at J, with 2 bases between the two ends. Germline lookup yields CDR1 SNHLY and CDR2 FYNNEI. CDR3 in amino acids: CASRYTEAFF. CDR3 nucleotides: TGTGCCAGCAGGTACACTGAAGCTTTCTTT. The full variable domain, with the rest looked up from reference TRBV2 and TRBJ1-1, is EPEVTQTPSHQVTQMGQEVILRCVPISNHLYFYWYRQILGQKVEFLVSFYNNEISEKSEIFDDQFSVERPDGSNFTLKIRSTKLEDSAMYFCASRYTEAFFGQGTRLTVV.

This clonotype has more than one count but fewer than ten. This chain connects TRBV29-1 to TRBJ2-2, with D maybe TRBD1 (5 bases). The CDR3 extends over 14 amino acids. Germline CDR1 is SQVTM and CDR2 is ANQGSEA. Trimming took off 2 bases at V and 3 bases at J, with 10 bases between the two ends. The CDR3 reads CSVESRVDTGELFF. DNA for the CDR3: TGCAGCGTTGAAAGCAGGGTGGACACCGGGGAGCTGTTTTTT.

This clonotype was seen only a few times. CDR3 region: CASSLMGPSSYNEQFF. The CDR3 DNA is TGTGCCAGCAGTTTGATGGGCCCGAGCTCCTACAATGAGCAGTTCTTC. The genes are TRBV27 and TRBJ2-1; D call uncertain. The germline gives CDR1 MNHEY, CDR2 SMNVEV (reference sequence). V lost 3 bases, J lost 0 bases, and 12 bases lay in between. CDR3 length: 16 residues.

The chain combines TRBV5-1 with TRBJ2-5; D is perhaps TRBD1 or TRBD2 (6 bases each). CDR3 length: 15 residues. From germline, CDR1 is SGHRS and CDR2 YFSETQ. V was shortened by 0 bases and J by 5 bases, with 14 bases between the two germline ends. The CDR3 region has the DNA TGCGCCAGCAGCTTGGATATAGGGGGGCGGGAGACCCAGTACTTC. Translated, it gives CASSLDIGGRETQYF. The full variable domain, its missing parts supplied by reference TRBV5-1 and TRBJ2-5, is KAGVTQTPRYLIKTRGQQVTLSCSPISGHRSVSWYQQTPGQGLQFLFEYFSETQRNKGNFPGRFSGRQFSNSRSEMNVSTLELGDSALYLCASSLDIGGRETQYFGPGTRLLVL.

J is TRBJ2-7 and V is TRBV5-1; possibly TRBD1 or TRBD2 for D (6 bases each). Germline loops: CDR1 SGHRS, CDR2 YFSETQ. This CDR3 has 14 amino acids. V lost 4 bases and J lost 7, with 18 bases in between. The chain's CDR3 is CASSPEGTTLEQYF. As DNA, the CDR3 is TGCGCCAGCAGCCCGGAGGGGACAACCTTGGAGCAGTACTTC.

At least ten counts were recorded for this clonotype. The chain is built from TRBV15 and TRBJ2-5, with D perhaps TRBD1 (5 bases). CDR1 is LNHNV, CDR2 YYDKDF, per germline (reference sequence). The CDR3 spans 12 residues. Trimming stripped 3 bases from V and 4 bases from J, with 6 bases between. The CDR3 coding sequence is TGTGCCACCAGCAGGGACATAGAGACCCAGTACTTC. As protein: CATSRDIETQYF.

This rearrangement joins TRBV9 to TRBJ2-1; D is possibly TRBD2 (7 bases). Trimming left V 3 bases short and J 8 bases short, with 24 bases between. The CDR3 runs 17 residues. Germline V gene data show CDR1 as SGDLS and CDR2 as YYNGEE. The CDR3 DNA reads as TGTGCCAGCAGCGGACCCTATACGGGGGGCCCGGCCGATGAGCAGTTCTTC. Encoded protein: CASSGPYTGGPADEQFF.

This clonotype was counted between two and nine times. The chain is built from TRBV6-2 or TRBV6-3 and TRBJ2-7; D gene ambiguous. Germline V gives CDR1 MNHEY, CDR2 SVGEGT. The V end was cut by 8 bases, the J end by 4 bases, with 12 bases between. This CDR3 has 12 residues. CDR3 region: CASATGAYEQYV. As DNA, the CDR3 is TGTGCCAGCGCCACTGGCGCGTACGAGCAGTACGTC.

This clonotype was seen at least ten times. The V and J genes are TRBV7-2 and TRBJ1-1, with 7 nucleotides matching TRBD1. The CDR3 spans 15 residues. With 7 bases clipped from V and 3 bases from J, the junction kept 11 bases outside the gene matches. CDR1 is SGHTA and CDR2 is FQGNSA in the germline V gene. The CDR3 DNA follows: TGTGCCAGCACCATAGTGGCAGGGGGGGACACTGAAGCTTTCTTT. Translated, it gives CASTIVAGGDTEAFF.

This clonotype was found many times. The rearrangement links TRBV5-1 to TRBJ1-1; D is ambiguous. V was trimmed by 2 bases and J by 6 bases, leaving 11 bases between them. Germline V lookup: CDR1 SGHRS, CDR2 YFSETQ. The CDR3 loop spans 13 amino acids. The CDR3 sequence is CASSFPGLAEAFF. The CDR3 nucleotides read TGCGCCAGCAGCTTTCCTGGCTTGGCTGAAGCTTTCTTT. Combining the CDR3 with reference TRBV5-1 and TRBJ1-1 gives the whole variable domain KAGVTQTPRYLIKTRGQQVTLSCSPISGHRSVSWYQQTPGQGLQFLFEYFSETQRNKGNFPGRFSGRQFSNSRSEMNVSTLELGDSALYLCASSFPGLAEAFFGQGTRLTVV.

The sample holds a few counts of this clonotype. The chain joins TRBV5-1 to TRBJ2-5, with 8 bases matching TRBD1. The germline gives CDR1 SGHRS, CDR2 YFSETQ. The V gene end was trimmed by 3 bases and the J gene end by 3 bases; junction bases not matched to a gene: 16. The CDR3 contains 18 residues. CDR3 nucleotides: TGCGCCAGCAGCTCACCGGACAGGGTTCGGAGTTATAAAGAGACCCAGTACTTC. This encodes CASSSPDRVRSYKETQYF.

This clonotype was seen a few times. The chain joins TRBV29-1 to TRBJ2-1, with 7 bases aligning to TRBD2. Germline CDR1 is SQVTM and CDR2 is ANQGSEA. After removal of 5 bases from V and 0 bases from J, the junction contained 7 bases not matched to a gene. The CDR3 contains 15 residues. CDR3 nucleotides: TGCAGCGTTCATGGGGGGGTTAGCTCCTACAATGAGCAGTTCTTC. Its translation: CSVHGGVSSYNEQFF.

The sample holds a few counts of this clonotype. The chain has TRBV10-3 and TRBJ1-4, with 10 nucleotides matching TRBD1. Trimming cost V 6 bases and J 4 bases; bases outside gene matches: 11. The CDR3 sequence is 17 residues long. The germline CDR1 and CDR2 sequences are ENHRY and SYGVKD. CDR3 bases: TGTGCCATCAGGCCGGGACAGGGGAGTTTAAGTAATGAAAAACTGTTTTTT. Translation gives CAIRPGQGSLSNEKLFF.

V gene TRBV9 combines with J gene TRBJ1-1; 8 bases agree with TRBD1. The CDR3 extends over 17 amino acids. J gave up 4 bases and V 2 bases, and 13 bases lay outside the gene matches. Germline CDR1 is SGDLS and CDR2 is YYNGEE. CDR3 bases: TGTGCCAGCAGCGTGGGAGAAGGACAGGGAGGAGCCACTGAAGCTTTCTTT. As protein: CASSVGEGQGGATEAFF.

The chain combines TRBV10-1 with TRBJ2-3; no clear D gene. This CDR3 region has 12 residues. In germline, CDR1 is WNHNN, CDR2 SYGVQD (reference sequence). Trimming took off 4 bases at V and 9 bases at J, with 11 bases between the two ends. CDR3 in amino acids: CASSVTRQTQYF. The CDR3 DNA reads as TGCGCCAGCAGTGTTACCCGACAAACGCAGTATTTT.

This clonotype was seen only a few times. This chain links TRBV9 with TRBJ2-1, with D perhaps matching TRBD2 (5 bases). The germline CDR1 and CDR2 sequences are SGDLS and YYNGEE. This CDR3 is 14 amino acids long. V lost 0 bases and J lost 6, with 10 bases in between. The DNA of the CDR3 is TGTGCCAGCAGCGTAGATCTAGCCCGCAATGAGCAGTTCTTC. Amino acid sequence: CASSVDLARNEQFF.

Ten or more counts support this clonotype. V is TRBV12-3 or TRBV12-4 and J is TRBJ2-2, with TRBD1 as a possible D gene (6 bases). Trimming shortened V by 6 bases and J by 3 bases, and 11 bases separated the two germline ends. The CDR3 length is 14 residues. The CDR3 nucleotides are TGTGCCAGCAGCCAACAGGGTTACACCGGGGAGCTGTTTTTT. This translates into CASSQQGYTGELFF.

The gene calls are TRBV12-3 or TRBV12-4 and TRBJ2-5, with D unresolved. The V and J ends lost 3 bases and 9 bases respectively, with 8 bases between them. CDR3 length equals 11 residues. The CDR3 reads CASSLNSAQYF. As DNA, the CDR3 is TGTGCCAGCAGTTTGAACAGTGCCCAGTACTTC.

The genes are TRBV5-1 and TRBJ1-1; 8 bases match TRBD1. The CDR3 extends over 15 amino acids. Trimming at V came to 4 bases and at J to 1 base, leaving 6 bases not matched to a gene. Looked up from germline, CDR1 is SGHRS and CDR2 is YFSETQ. For the CDR3, the DNA is TGCGCCAGCAGCCGGAGACAGGGGTCGAACACTGAAGCTTTCTTT. It yields the protein CASSRRQGSNTEAFF. The whole variable domain, remainder taken from reference TRBV5-1 and TRBJ1-1, is KAGVTQTPRYLIKTRGQQVTLSCSPISGHRSVSWYQQTPGQGLQFLFEYFSETQRNKGNFPGRFSGRQFSNSRSEMNVSTLELGDSALYLCASSRRQGSNTEAFFGQGTRLTVV.

This clonotype was seen a handful of times. This chain uses TRBV5-1 with TRBJ2-7, with D possibly being TRBD2 (6 bases). This CDR3 has 13 amino acids. V dropped 5 bases and J dropped 2 bases, with 11 bases sitting between them. Germline V lookup: CDR1 SGHRS, CDR2 YFSETQ. The CDR3: CASSAGIAYEQYF. CDR3 nucleotides: TGCGCCAGCAGTGCGGGGATCGCCTACGAGCAGTACTTC.

This chain uses TRBV3-1 with TRBJ2-3, with 7 positions matching TRBD2. V trimming: 6 bases; J trimming: 7 bases; junction bases outside the gene matches: 16. Germline CDR1 LGHDT, CDR2 YNNKEL (reference sequence). This CDR3 contains 16 residues. This chain's CDR3 is CASSRRGERLRYTQYF. As DNA, the CDR3 is TGTGCCAGCAGTCGTCGGGGGGAGAGACTGCGGTATACGCAGTATTTT.